This T cell receptor beta chain emerged from a study of CD8 T cells in Susac syndrome. Sequencing of TCR beta was carried out in blood CD8+ and CD4+ T cells. Healthy donors constituted the control group, matched for age and sex. Negative isolation yielded the CD8+ and CD4+ T cells, while FACS enriched the TEMRA cells. With random hexamers, about 0.5 to 1 ug RNA was reverse transcribed. Amplification of TCR beta CDR3 across 54 Vbeta and 13 Jbeta was performed with immunoSEQ multiplex PCR. TCRdb processed the immunoSEQ multiplex PCR reads anew with MiXCR; each CDR3 protein has one entry. The sample has about 150,000 distinct CDR3 sequences, about 91% seen once. This clonotype was sampled from a human donor in good health. Sequencing was carried out using CD4+ T cells from PBMCs.

CDR3 nucleotides: TGCAGCGTTGAACCCCCAGGGGGCCTCGAGGGCGAGCAGTACTTC. It yields the protein CSVEPPGGLEGEQYF. The chain is built from TRBV29-1 and TRBJ2-7, with 8 bases matching TRBD1. Germline CDR1 SQVTM, CDR2 ANQGSEA. This CDR3 comprises 15 residues. V shed 2 bases and J 6 bases; nucleotides not matched to a gene: 12.